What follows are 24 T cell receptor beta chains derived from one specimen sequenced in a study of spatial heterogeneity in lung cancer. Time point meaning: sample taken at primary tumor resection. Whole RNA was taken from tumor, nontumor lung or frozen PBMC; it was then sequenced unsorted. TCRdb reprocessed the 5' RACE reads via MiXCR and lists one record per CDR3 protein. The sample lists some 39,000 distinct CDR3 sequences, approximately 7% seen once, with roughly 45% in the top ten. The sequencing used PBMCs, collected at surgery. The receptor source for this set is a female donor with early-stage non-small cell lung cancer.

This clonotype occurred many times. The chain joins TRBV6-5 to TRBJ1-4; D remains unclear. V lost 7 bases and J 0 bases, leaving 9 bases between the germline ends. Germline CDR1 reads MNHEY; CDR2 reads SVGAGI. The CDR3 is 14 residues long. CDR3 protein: CASKINPTNEKLFF. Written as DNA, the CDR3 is TGTGCCAGCAAAATAAACCCAACTAATGAAAAACTGTTTTTT.

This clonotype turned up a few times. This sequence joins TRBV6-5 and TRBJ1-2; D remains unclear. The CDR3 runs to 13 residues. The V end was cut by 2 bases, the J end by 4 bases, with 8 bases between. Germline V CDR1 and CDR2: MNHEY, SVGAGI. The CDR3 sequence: CASSYQNSYGYTF. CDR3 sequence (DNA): TGTGCCAGCAGTTACCAGAACTCCTATGGCTACACCTTC.

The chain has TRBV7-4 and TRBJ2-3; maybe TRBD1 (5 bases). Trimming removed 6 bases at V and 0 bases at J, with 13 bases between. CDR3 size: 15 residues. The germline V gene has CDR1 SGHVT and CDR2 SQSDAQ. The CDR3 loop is CASRDWGRSTDTQYF. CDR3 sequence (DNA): TGTGCCAGCAGGGATTGGGGCAGGAGCACAGATACGCAGTATTTT.

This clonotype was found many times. CDR3 sequence (DNA): TGTGCCAGCAGCCGCGGGACAGGGGGCCTCTACGAGCAGTACTTC. It is translated as CASSRGTGGLYEQYF. This sequence joins TRBV6-5 and TRBJ2-7; 12 nucleotides line up with TRBD1. V dropped 6 bases and J dropped 3; count of bases not matched to a gene: 6. Germline V gene lookup returns CDR1 MNHEY and CDR2 SVGAGI. This CDR3 spans 15 amino acids.

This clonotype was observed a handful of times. CDR3 DNA: TGCAGTGCTCACCAGGGGACCTCCTATAATTCACCCCTCCACTTT. Protein sequence: CSAHQGTSYNSPLHF. This rearrangement joins TRBV20-1 to TRBJ1-6; possible D gene TRBD1, 6 bases. Trimming cost V 5 bases and J 0 bases, with 11 bases left between them. CDR1 is DFQATT and CDR2 is SNEGSKA in the germline V gene (reference sequence). This CDR3 is built from 15 residues.

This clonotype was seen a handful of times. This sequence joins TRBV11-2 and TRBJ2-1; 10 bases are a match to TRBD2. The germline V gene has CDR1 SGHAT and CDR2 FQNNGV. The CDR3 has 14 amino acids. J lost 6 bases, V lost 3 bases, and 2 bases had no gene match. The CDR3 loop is CASSFQRGGNEQFF. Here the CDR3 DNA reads TGTGCCAGCAGCTTCCAGCGGGGGGGCAATGAGCAGTTCTTC.

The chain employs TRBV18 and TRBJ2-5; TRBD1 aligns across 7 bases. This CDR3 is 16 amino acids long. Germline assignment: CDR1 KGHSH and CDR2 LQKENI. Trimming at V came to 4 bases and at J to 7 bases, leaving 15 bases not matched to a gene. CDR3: CASSLSRQGGPGTQYF. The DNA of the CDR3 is TGTGCCAGCTCACTGAGCCGACAGGGTGGGCCAGGGACCCAGTACTTC.

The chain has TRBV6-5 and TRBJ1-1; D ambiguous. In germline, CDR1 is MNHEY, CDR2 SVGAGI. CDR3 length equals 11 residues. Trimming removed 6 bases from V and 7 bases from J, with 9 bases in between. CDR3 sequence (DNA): TGTGCCAGCAGACAAGGGCGTGAAGCTTTCTTT. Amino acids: CASRQGREAFF.

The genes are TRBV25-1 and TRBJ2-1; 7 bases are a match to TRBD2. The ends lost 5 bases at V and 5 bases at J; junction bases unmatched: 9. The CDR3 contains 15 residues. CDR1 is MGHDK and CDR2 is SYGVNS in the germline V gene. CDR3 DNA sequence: TGTGCCAGCAGTCCCCCGGGGGGAGGGCACAATGAGCAGTTCTTC. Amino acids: CASSPPGGGHNEQFF. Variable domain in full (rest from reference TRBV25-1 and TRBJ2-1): EADIYQTPRYLVIGTGKKITLECSQTMGHDKMYWYQQDPGMELHLIHYSYGVNSTEKGDLSSESTVSRIRTEHFPLTLESARPSHTSQYLCASSPPGGGHNEQFFGPGTRLTVL.

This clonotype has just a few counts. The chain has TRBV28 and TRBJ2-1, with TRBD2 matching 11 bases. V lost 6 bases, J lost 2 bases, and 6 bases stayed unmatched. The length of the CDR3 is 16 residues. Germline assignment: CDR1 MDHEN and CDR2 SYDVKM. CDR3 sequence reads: CASSSLAGVTYNEQFF. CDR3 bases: TGTGCCAGCAGCTCACTAGCGGGGGTAACCTACAATGAGCAGTTCTTC. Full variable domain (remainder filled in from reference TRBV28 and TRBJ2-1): DVKVTQSSRYLVKRTGEKVFLECVQDMDHENMFWYRQDPGLGLRLIYFSYDVKMKEKGDIPEGYSVSREKKERFSLILESASTNQTSMYLCASSSLAGVTYNEQFFGPGTRLTVL.

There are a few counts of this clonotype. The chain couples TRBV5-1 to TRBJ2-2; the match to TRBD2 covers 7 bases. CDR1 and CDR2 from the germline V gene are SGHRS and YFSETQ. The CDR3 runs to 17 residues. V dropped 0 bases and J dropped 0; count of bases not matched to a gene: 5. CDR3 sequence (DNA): TGCGCCAGCAGCTTGGTTCCGGGGGGTCCGAACACCGGGGAGCTGTTTTTT. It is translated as CASSLVPGGPNTGELFF.

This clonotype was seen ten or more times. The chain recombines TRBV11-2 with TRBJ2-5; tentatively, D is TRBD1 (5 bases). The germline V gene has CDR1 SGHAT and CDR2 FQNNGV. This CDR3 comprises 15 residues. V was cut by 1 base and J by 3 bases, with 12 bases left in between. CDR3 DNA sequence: TGTGCCAGCAGCTTAGGATGGGGCCCTAAAGAGACCCAGTACTTC. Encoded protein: CASSLGWGPKETQYF.

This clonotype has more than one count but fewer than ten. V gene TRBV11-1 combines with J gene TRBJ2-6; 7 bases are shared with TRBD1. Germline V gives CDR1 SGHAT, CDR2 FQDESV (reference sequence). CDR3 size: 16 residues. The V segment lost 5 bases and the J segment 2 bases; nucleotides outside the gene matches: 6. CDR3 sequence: CASSNAGGPGANVLTF. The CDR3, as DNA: TGTGCCAGCAGCAATGCAGGGGGTCCTGGGGCCAACGTCCTGACTTTC.

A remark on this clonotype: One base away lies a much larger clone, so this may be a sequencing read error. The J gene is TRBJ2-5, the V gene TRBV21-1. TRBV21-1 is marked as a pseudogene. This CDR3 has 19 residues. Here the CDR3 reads CASSKERGAQIGYQETQYF. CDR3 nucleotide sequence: TGTGCCAGCAGCAAAGAGAGAGGAGCGCAAATAGGATACCAAGAGACCCAGTACTTC.

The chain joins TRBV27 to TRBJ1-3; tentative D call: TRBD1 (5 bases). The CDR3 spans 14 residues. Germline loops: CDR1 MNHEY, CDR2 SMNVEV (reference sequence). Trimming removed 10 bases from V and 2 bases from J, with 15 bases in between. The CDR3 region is CANSRDSTGNTIYF. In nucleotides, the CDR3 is TGTGCCAACAGCCGCGACAGTACTGGAAACACCATATATTTT.

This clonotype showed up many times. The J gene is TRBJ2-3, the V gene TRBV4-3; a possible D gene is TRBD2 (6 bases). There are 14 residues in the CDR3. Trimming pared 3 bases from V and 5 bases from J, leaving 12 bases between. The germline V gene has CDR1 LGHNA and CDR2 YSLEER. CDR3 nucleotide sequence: TGCGCCAGCAGCCAGTTTGGGGGGATAGATACGCAGTATTTT. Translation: CASSQFGGIDTQYF.

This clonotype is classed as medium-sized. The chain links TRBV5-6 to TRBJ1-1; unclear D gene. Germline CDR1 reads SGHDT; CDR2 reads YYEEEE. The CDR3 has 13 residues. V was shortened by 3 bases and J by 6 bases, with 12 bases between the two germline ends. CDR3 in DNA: TGTGCCAGCAGCTGTCTAATGTGCGCTGAAGCTTTCTTT. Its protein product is CASSCLMCAEAFF.

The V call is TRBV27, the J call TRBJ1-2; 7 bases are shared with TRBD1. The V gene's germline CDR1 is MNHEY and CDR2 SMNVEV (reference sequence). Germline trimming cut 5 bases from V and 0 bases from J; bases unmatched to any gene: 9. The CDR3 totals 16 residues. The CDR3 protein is CASSAQQGRANYGYTF. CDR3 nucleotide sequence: TGTGCCAGCAGTGCGCAACAGGGGCGAGCTAACTATGGCTACACCTTC.

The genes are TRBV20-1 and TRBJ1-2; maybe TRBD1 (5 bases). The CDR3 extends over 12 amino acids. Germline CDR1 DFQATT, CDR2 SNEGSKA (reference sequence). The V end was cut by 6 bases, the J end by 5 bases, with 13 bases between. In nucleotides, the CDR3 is TGCAGTGCCCTCGGGGGTCAGTATGGCTACACCTTC. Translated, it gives CSALGGQYGYTF.

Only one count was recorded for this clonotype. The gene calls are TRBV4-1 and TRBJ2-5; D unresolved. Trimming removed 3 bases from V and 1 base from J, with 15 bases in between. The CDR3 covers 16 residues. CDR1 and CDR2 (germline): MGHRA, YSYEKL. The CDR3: CASSQSRSHFQETQYF. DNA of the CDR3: TGCGCCAGCAGCCAGTCCAGGAGTCATTTCCAAGAGACCCAGTACTTC.

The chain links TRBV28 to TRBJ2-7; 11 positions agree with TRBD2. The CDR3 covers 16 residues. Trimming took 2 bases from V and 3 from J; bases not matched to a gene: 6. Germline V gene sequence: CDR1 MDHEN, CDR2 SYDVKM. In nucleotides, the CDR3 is TGTGCCAGCAGTTTAGCGGCCGGGACTAGCGGCTACGAGCAGTACTTC. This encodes CASSLAAGTSGYEQYF.

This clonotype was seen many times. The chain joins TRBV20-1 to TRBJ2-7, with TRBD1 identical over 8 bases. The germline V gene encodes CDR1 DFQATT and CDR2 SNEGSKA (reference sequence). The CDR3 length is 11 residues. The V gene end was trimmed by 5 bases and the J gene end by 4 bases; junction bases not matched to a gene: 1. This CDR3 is CSAWDRYEQYF. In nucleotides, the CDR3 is TGCAGTGCTTGGGACAGGTACGAGCAGTACTTC.

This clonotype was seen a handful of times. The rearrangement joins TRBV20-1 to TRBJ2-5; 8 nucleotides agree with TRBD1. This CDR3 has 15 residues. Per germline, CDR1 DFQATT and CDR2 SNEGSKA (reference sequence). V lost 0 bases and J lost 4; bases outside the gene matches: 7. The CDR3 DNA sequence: TGCAGTGCTAGAGATCCTTCAGGGGGCGGAGAGACCCAGTACTTC. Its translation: CSARDPSGGGETQYF.

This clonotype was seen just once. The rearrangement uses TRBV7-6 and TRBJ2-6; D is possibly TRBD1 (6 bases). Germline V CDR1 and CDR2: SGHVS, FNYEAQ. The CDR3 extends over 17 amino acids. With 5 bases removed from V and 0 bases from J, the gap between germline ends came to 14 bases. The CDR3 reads CASSTDSRNSGANVLTF. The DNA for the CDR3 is TGTGCCAGCAGCACGGACAGTAGGAACTCTGGGGCCAACGTCCTGACTTTC. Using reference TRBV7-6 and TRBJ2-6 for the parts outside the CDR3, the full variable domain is GAGVSQSPRYKVTKRGQDVALRCDPISGHVSLYWYRQALGQGPEFLTYFNYEAQQDKSGLPNDRFSAERPEGSISTLTIQRTEQRDSAMYRCASSTDSRNSGANVLTFGAGSRLTVL.